The 23 T cell receptor beta chains below were found in one sample sequenced in a study of blood T cell repertoires in COVID-19. Sequencing used immunoSEQ multiplex PCR; TCRdb keeps in-frame clones, though not all of them. Of tens of thousands of clones listed, 82% are singletons. Sequencing input: peripheral blood. The receptors were gathered from a man aged 45-60 years with active or convalescent COVID-19.

CDR3 amino acids: CASSLRRGAGYNEQFF. The CDR3 DNA is TGTGCCAGCAGCTTACGGCGGGGGGCCGGATACAATGAGCAGTTCTTC. This sequence joins TRBV7-2 and TRBJ2-1; 8 bases are a match to TRBD2. The CDR3 has 16 amino acids. CDR1 is SGHTA, CDR2 FQGNSA, per germline. After removal of 2 bases from V and 4 bases from J, the junction contained 7 bases not matched to a gene.

The chain couples TRBV6-5 to TRBJ1-3; 11 bases are shared with TRBD1. V trimming: 2 bases; J trimming: 3 bases; junction bases outside the gene matches: 3. CDR1 MNHEY and CDR2 SVGAGI come from the germline V gene. The CDR3 has 16 amino acids. The CDR3: CASSYLDRGLGNTIYF. The CDR3 region has the DNA TGTGCCAGCAGTTACCTGGACAGGGGGCTTGGAAACACCATATATTTT.

This clone was counted a few times. V gene TRBV28 combines with J gene TRBJ1-2, with 9 positions matching TRBD1. This CDR3 has 14 amino acids. J was trimmed by 8 bases and V by 3 bases; bases with no gene match: 7. Germline CDR1 is MDHEN and CDR2 is SYDVKM. CDR3 bases: TGTGCCAGCAGTTTGGCCGGGACAGGGAGGGGCTACACCTTC. It codes for CASSLAGTGRGYTF.

The J gene is TRBJ1-2, the V gene TRBV18; 8 bases line up with TRBD1. Germline lookup yields CDR1 KGHSH and CDR2 LQKENI. This CDR3 region has 15 residues. Trimming cost V 3 bases and J 3 bases; bases outside gene matches: 6. For the CDR3, the DNA is TGTGCCAGCTCACCTCAAGGACAGGGCTACTATGGCTACACCTTC. This codes for CASSPQGQGYYGYTF.

This clone was seen a few times. The CDR3 nucleotides read TGTGCCAGCAGTCCGGGGGGGGATAATGAAAAACTGTTTTTT. This codes for CASSPGGDNEKLFF. V gene TRBV7-2 combines with J gene TRBJ1-4, with TRBD1 as a possible D gene (5 bases). The CDR3 runs to 14 residues. Germline CDR1 reads SGHTA; CDR2 reads FQGNSA. V was clipped by 6 bases and J by 4 bases, with 12 bases between them.

The V gene is TRBV21-1, the J gene TRBJ1-1. TRBV21-1 is a pseudogene. The CDR3 contains 16 residues. The CDR3 sequence: CASSKNLVGRPPEAFF. In DNA, the CDR3 is TGTGCCAGCAGCAAAAACCTCGTCGGGAGGCCCCCTGAAGCTTTCTTT.

The gene calls are TRBV2 and TRBJ2-1; 9 bases are shared with TRBD1. V was pared by 10 bases and J by 1 base, with 5 bases of the junction left unmatched. This CDR3 region has 14 residues. CDR1 and CDR2 (germline): SNHLY, FYNNEI. In nucleotides, the CDR3 is TGTGCCACCACAGGGGGCGGATCCTACAATGAGCAGTTCTTC. It translates to CATTGGGSYNEQFF. Looking up the rest from reference TRBV2 and TRBJ2-1 gives the full variable domain: EPEVTQTPSHQVTQMGQEVILRCVPISNHLYFYWYRQILGQKVEFLVSFYNNEISEKSEIFDDQFSVERPDGSNFTLKIRSTKLEDSAMYFCATTGGGSYNEQFFGPGTRLTVL.

There are a few counts of this clone. The chain uses TRBV5-4 and TRBJ1-6; D perhaps matches TRBD1 (5 bases). Germline V CDR1 and CDR2: SGHNT, YYREEE (reference sequence). The CDR3 sequence is 14 residues long. V lost 0 bases, J lost 4 bases, and 5 bases lay in between. The CDR3 nucleotides read TGTGCCAGCAGCTTGGCAGGGTATAATTCACCCCTCCACTTT. Its protein is CASSLAGYNSPLHF.

Turning to this clone: This specimen includes other DNA sequences encoding the same CDR3. This rearrangement joins TRBV6-5 to TRBJ2-7, with TRBD1 matching over 7 bases. J was trimmed by 0 bases and V by 0 bases; bases with no gene match: 2. Germline assignment: CDR1 MNHEY and CDR2 SVGAGI. This CDR3 comprises 15 residues. In DNA form, the CDR3 reads TGTGCCAGCAGTTACTCCCGGGACAGCTCCTACGAGCAGTACTTC. It translates to CASSYSRDSSYEQYF.

The chain joins TRBV2 to TRBJ2-5; 8 bases map to TRBD2. V lost 7 bases to trimming and J lost 0 bases; unmatched junction nucleotides: 16. The germline V gene encodes CDR1 SNHLY and CDR2 FYNNEI. There are 18 residues in the CDR3. The DNA of the CDR3 is TGTGCCAGCATCATCCTCGGGAGGGCGGGGGGCGACCAAGAGACCCAGTACTTC. The encoded protein is CASIILGRAGGDQETQYF.

The chain has TRBV3-1 (or the pseudogene TRBV3-2) and TRBJ2-7; 9 bases map to TRBD1. Trimming removed 2 bases from V and 4 bases from J; junction bases left unmatched: 6. Germline values: CDR1 LGHDT, CDR2 YNNKEL (reference sequence). The CDR3 is 15 amino acids. The CDR3 sequence: CASSQSTGGWYEQYV. CDR3 DNA sequence: TGTGCCAGCAGCCAATCCACAGGGGGCTGGTACGAGCAGTACGTC.

The chain joins TRBV28 to TRBJ2-3; 8 bases are shared with TRBD2. Germline V CDR1 and CDR2: MDHEN, SYDVKM. The length of the CDR3 is 15 residues. Trimming cost V 4 bases and J 3 bases; bases outside gene matches: 6. The chain's CDR3 is CASSSLAGWTDTQYF. The CDR3 bases are TGTGCCAGCAGTTCGCTAGCGGGTTGGACAGATACGCAGTATTTT.

V usage is TRBV19 and J usage is TRBJ1-6, with 9 bases that match TRBD1. The germline V gene has CDR1 LNHDA and CDR2 SQIVND (reference sequence). The CDR3 totals 14 residues. V shed 6 bases and J 7 bases; nucleotides not matched to a gene: 4. The CDR3 coding sequence is TGTGCCAGTAGCCCCGGACAGGGGAATTCACCCCTCCACTTT. It yields the protein CASSPGQGNSPLHF.

This sequence joins TRBV5-1 and TRBJ2-3; D uncertain. Trimming stripped 4 bases from V and 5 bases from J, with 8 bases between. CDR3 length: 12 amino acids. CDR1 is SGHRS, CDR2 YFSETQ, per germline. CDR3 protein: CASSRLRDTQYF. Here the CDR3 DNA reads TGCGCCAGCAGCCGACTTCGAGATACGCAGTATTTT.

The chain combines TRBV19 with TRBJ1-5; TRBD1 might be the D (6 bases). The CDR3 is 15 amino acids. Germline V CDR1 and CDR2: LNHDA, SQIVND (reference sequence). V lost 0 bases and J lost 7, with 13 bases in between. CDR3 bases: TGTGCCAGTAGTATAGATGGCGGGGGGCCACAGCCCCAGCATTTT. As protein: CASSIDGGGPQPQHF. The full variable domain, rest sourced from reference TRBV19 and TRBJ1-5, is DGGITQSPKYLFRKEGQNVTLSCEQNLNHDAMYWYRQDPGQGLRLIYYSQIVNDFQKGDIAEGYSVSREKKESFPLTVTSAQKNPTAFYLCASSIDGGGPQPQHFGDGTRLSIL.

The chain uses TRBV9 and TRBJ2-3, with D maybe TRBD2 (5 bases). This CDR3 is built from 14 residues. The germline CDR1 and CDR2 sequences are SGDLS and YYNGEE. The V and J ends lost 0 bases and 6 bases respectively, with 11 bases between them. DNA for the CDR3: TGTGCCAGCAGCGTAGCCCCCGGGGTGGATACGCAGTATTTT. Its protein is CASSVAPGVDTQYF.

The rearrangement links TRBV6-2 or TRBV6-3 to TRBJ2-3; D ambiguous. Trimming stripped 6 bases from V and 0 bases from J, with 13 bases between. The CDR3 length is 15 residues. Germline-derived CDR1 and CDR2 are MNHEY and SVGEGT. The CDR3 bases are TGTGCCAGCAGCCCGGAGCATCTTAGCACAGATACGCAGTATTTT. Protein sequence: CASSPEHLSTDTQYF.

This chain connects TRBV6-5 to TRBJ1-4; D is possibly TRBD1 (6 bases). The CDR3 extends over 14 amino acids. Trimming took off 6 bases at V and 2 bases at J, with 10 bases between the two ends. Germline-derived CDR1 and CDR2 are MNHEY and SVGAGI. The CDR3 is CASRGTPTNEKLFF. The CDR3 coding sequence is TGTGCCAGCAGGGGGACACCCACTAATGAAAAACTGTTTTTT.

The V gene is TRBV19, the J gene TRBJ2-2; no firm D call. Germline lookup yields CDR1 LNHDA and CDR2 SQIVND (reference sequence). V dropped 8 bases and J dropped 0 bases, with 7 bases sitting between them. The CDR3 has 13 residues. The CDR3 nucleotides are TGTGCCAGTTTCACACCGAACACCGGGGAGCTGTTTTTT. Its protein product is CASFTPNTGELFF.

This clone was observed a few times. The J gene is TRBJ1-6, the V gene TRBV5-8; the match to TRBD1 covers 12 bases. CDR3 length: 16 residues. Germline loops: CDR1 SGHTS, CDR2 YDEGEE. The ends lost 2 bases at V and 11 bases at J; junction bases unmatched: 8. The CDR3 protein is CASSLMGTGGRAPLHF. The CDR3 DNA reads as TGTGCCAGCAGCTTAATGGGGACAGGGGGCCGGGCACCCCTCCACTTT. Complete variable domain (other parts from reference TRBV5-8 and TRBJ1-6): EAGVTQSPTHLIKTRGQQATLRCSPISGHTSVYWYQQALGLGLQFLLWYDEGEERNRGNFPPRFSGRQFPNYSSELNVNALELEDSALYLCASSLMGTGGRAPLHFGNGTRLTVT.

This sequence joins TRBV28 and TRBJ2-7; the D is unclear. The CDR3 is 16 amino acids. Germline-derived CDR1 and CDR2 are MDHEN and SYDVKM. The V end lost 1 base, the J end lost 0 bases, and 13 bases lay between the germline ends. CDR3 sequence (DNA): TGTGCCAGCAGTTTATCGGCCAGGCCCTCCTCCTACGAGCAGTACGTC. It is translated as CASSLSARPSSYEQYV.

CDR3 sequence: CASSTSRGELFF. CDR3 sequence (DNA): TGTGCCAGCAGCACTAGTAGGGGGGAGCTGTTTTTT. The chain employs TRBV3-1 (or the pseudogene TRBV3-2) and TRBJ2-2; D might be TRBD2 (5 bases). V lost 5 bases, J lost 8 bases, and 9 bases lay in between. Per germline, CDR1 LGHDT and CDR2 YNNKEL (reference sequence). There are 12 residues in the CDR3.

The chain is built from TRBV5-8 and TRBJ2-4, with a tentative D call TRBD2 (6 bases). The CDR3 length is 14 residues. Trimming removed 7 bases at V and 0 bases at J, with 11 bases between. Germline V gives CDR1 SGHTS, CDR2 YDEGEE. The CDR3 DNA reads TGTGCCAGCCTTCCGGGACTAGCCAAAAACATTCAGTACTTC. Protein sequence: CASLPGLAKNIQYF.